This T cell receptor beta chain emerged from a study of T cell changes during pregnancy in multiple sclerosis. Germline CDR1 reads GTSNPN; CDR2 reads SVGIG (reference sequence). The CDR3 totals 12 residues. Libraries were prepared by immunoSEQ multiplex PCR; TCRdb keeps only in-frame clonotypes and omits some of them. The sample has around 100,000 clones, roughly 92% seen once. The sample was peripheral blood, taken after pregnancy. This clonotype originated in a female donor with multiple sclerosis, enrolled in a pregnancy study. The J gene is TRBJ2-7, the V gene TRBV30; D is possibly TRBD2 (5 bases). For the CDR3, the DNA is TGTGCTAGCGAACGGGGTTCCTACGAGCAGTACTTC. Its translation is CASERGSYEQYF.